A selection of T cell receptor beta chains follows, all from one sample in a study of cytomegalovirus exposure and HLA in healthy donors. Using immunoSEQ multiplex PCR, the repertoire was profiled, and TCRdb retains in-frame clones only, with some absent. The sample consists of 95,000 to 150,000 clones, approximately 81% of them appearing once. The specimen sequenced was PBMCs. These receptors were taken from a woman aged 40 to 50 in good health and CMV-seronegative. Both conserved end residues are part of each CDR3. D genes are given only for firm matches. A row's size may be missing; if present it is once, few, many or a size class.

TRBJ2-7 - TRBV2 - CASRTISYEQYF TGTGCCAGCCGGACTATTTCCTACGAGCAGTACTTC
TRBJ2-7 - TRBV7-3 - CASGLGREQYF TGTGCCAGCGGCCTTGGGCGCGAGCAGTACTTC
TRBJ2-2 - TRBV11-2 - CASSLSSYGELFF TGTGCCAGCAGCTTATCCAGTTACGGGGAGCTGTTTTTT
TRBJ2-7 few TRBV6-1 TRBD2 CASSDSGRALVFQYF TGTGCCAGCAGTGACTCCGGGAGGGCCCTCGTTTTTCAGTACTTC
TRBJ1-2 - TRBV5-4 - CATDGGVGGYTF TGTGCCACGGACGGAGGGGTTGGTGGCTACACCTTC
TRBJ2-7 - TRBV15 TRBD1 CATSRVGTGGNEQYF TGTGCCACCAGCAGAGTGGGGACAGGGGGCAACGAGCAGTACTTC
TRBJ2-5 - TRBV6-5 - CASSRTDQETQYF TGTGCCAGCAGTCGGACAGACCAAGAGACCCAGTACTTC
TRBJ1-1 few TRBV5-6 - CASSQGSAPEAFF TGTGCCAGCAGCCAAGGCAGCGCCCCTGAAGCTTTCTTT
TRBJ1-2 - TRBV28 - CASSYTDKTFANYGYTF TGTGCCAGCAGCTATACAGATAAAACCTTCGCTAACTATGGCTACACCTTC
TRBJ1-2 - TRBV19 TRBD1 CASNRGDYGYTF TGTGCCAGTAACAGGGGGGACTATGGCTACACCTTC
TRBJ2-1 once TRBV11-2 - CASSGRGEYNEQFF TGTGCCAGCAGCGGCAGGGGGGAGTACAATGAGCAGTTCTTC
TRBJ2-7 - TRBV5-1 TRBD1 CASRDRSSYEQYF TGCGCCAGCAGGGACAGGTCCTCCTACGAGCAGTACTTC
TRBJ1-1 - TRBV7-9 TRBD1 CASSATGQNTEAFF TGTGCCAGCAGCGCGACAGGGCAGAACACTGAAGCTTTCTTT
TRBJ1-2 - TRBV28 TRBD1 CASSVPGQGHYGYTF TGTGCCAGCAGTGTTCCGGGACAGGGGCACTATGGCTACACCTTC
TRBJ1-5 - TRBV5-1 TRBD1 CASSLEGAQPQHF TGCGCCAGCAGCTTGGAGGGGGCCCAGCCCCAGCATTTT
TRBJ2-1 - TRBV5-4 TRBD2 CASSPRLAGGQDEQFF TGTGCCAGCAGCCCCCGACTAGCGGGGGGGCAGGATGAGCAGTTCTTC